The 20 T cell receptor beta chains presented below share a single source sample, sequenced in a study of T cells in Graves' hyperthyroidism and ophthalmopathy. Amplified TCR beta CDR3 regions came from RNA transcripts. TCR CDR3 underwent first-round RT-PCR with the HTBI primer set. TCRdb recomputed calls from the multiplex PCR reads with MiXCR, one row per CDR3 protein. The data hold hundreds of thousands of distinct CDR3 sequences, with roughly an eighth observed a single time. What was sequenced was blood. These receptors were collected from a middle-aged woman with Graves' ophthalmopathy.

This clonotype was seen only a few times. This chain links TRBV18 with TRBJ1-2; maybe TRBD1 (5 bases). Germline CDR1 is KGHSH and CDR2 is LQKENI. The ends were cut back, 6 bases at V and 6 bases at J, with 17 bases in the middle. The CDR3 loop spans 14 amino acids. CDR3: CASSYGTNWDGYTF. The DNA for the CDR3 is TGTGCCAGCTCGTATGGGACGAATTGGGATGGCTACACCTTC.

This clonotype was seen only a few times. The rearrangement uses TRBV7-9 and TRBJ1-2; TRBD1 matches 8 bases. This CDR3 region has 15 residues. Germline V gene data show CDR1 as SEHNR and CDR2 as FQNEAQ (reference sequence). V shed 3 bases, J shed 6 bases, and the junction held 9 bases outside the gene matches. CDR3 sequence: CASSLADRGPNGYTF. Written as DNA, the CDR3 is TGTGCCAGCAGCTTGGCCGACAGGGGCCCGAATGGCTACACCTTC.

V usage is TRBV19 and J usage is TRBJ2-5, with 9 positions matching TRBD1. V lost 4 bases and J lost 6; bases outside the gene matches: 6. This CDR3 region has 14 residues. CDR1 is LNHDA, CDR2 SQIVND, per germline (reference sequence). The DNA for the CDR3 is TGTGCCAGTAGTAATACAGGGGGCGCGAAGACCCAGTACTTC. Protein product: CASSNTGGAKTQYF.

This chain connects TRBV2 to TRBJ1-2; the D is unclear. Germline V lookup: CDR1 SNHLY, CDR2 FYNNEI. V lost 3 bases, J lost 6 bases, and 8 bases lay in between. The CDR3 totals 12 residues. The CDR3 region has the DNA TGTGCCAGCAGTGAGGGCGGGGATGGCTACACCTTC. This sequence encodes CASSEGGDGYTF.

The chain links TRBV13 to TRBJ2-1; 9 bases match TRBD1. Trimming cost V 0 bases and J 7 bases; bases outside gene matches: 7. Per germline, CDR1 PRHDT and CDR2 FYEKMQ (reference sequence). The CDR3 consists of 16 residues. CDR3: CASSLGGTGFGNEQFF. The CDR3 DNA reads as TGTGCCAGCAGCTTAGGGGGGACAGGGTTTGGGAATGAGCAGTTCTTC.

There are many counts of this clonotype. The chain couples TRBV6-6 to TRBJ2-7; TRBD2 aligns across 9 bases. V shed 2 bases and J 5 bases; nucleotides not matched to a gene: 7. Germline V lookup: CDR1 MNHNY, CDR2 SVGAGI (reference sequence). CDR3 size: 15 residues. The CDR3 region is CASSYLREGLHEQYF. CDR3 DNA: TGTGCCAGCAGTTACCTGCGGGAGGGCCTCCACGAGCAGTACTTC.

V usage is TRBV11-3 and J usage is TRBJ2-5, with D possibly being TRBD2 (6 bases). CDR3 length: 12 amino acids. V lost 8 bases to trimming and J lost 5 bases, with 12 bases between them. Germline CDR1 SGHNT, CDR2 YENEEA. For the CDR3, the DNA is TGTGCCAGCGCACCGGGAGAGGAGACCCAGTACTTC. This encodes CASAPGEETQYF.

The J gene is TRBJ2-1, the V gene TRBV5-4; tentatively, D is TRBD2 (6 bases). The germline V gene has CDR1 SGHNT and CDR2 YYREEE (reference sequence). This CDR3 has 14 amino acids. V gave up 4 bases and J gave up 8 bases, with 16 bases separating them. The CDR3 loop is CASSLSSVLDEQFF. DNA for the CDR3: TGTGCCAGCAGCCTGTCTAGCGTGCTGGATGAGCAGTTCTTC.

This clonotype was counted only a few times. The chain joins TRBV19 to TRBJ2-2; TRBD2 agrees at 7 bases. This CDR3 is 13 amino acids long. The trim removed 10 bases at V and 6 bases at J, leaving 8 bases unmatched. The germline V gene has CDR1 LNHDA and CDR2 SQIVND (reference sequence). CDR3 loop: CATSPGGPGELFF. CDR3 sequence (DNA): TGTGCCACCTCCCCGGGAGGTCCCGGGGAGCTGTTTTTT.

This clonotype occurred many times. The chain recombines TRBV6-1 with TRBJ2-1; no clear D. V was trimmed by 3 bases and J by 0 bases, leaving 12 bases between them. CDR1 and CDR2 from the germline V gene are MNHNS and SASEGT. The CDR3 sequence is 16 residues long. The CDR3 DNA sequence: TGTGCCAGCAGTGATGTAGCTAGTCGCTCCTACAATGAGCAGTTCTTC. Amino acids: CASSDVASRSYNEQFF.

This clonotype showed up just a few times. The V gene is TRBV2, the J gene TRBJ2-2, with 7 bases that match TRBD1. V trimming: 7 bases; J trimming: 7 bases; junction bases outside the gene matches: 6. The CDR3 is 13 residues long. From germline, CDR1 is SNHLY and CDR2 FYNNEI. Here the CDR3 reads CASTRDRDGELFF. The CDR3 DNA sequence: TGTGCCAGCACCCGGGACAGAGACGGGGAGCTGTTTTTT.

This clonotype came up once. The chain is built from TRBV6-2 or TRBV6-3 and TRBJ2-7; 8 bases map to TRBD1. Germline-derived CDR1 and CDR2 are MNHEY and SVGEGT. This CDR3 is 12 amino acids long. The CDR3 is CATETGVYEQYF. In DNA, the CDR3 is TGTGCTACCGAGACAGGGGTCTACGAGCAGTACTTC.

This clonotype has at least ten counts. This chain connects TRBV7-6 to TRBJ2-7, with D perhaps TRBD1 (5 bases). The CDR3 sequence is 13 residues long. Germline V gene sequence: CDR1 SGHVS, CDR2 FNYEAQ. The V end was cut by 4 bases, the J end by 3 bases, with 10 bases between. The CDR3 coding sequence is TGTGCCAGCAGCTACAGGACGAACTACGAGCAGTACTTC. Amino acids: CASSYRTNYEQYF.

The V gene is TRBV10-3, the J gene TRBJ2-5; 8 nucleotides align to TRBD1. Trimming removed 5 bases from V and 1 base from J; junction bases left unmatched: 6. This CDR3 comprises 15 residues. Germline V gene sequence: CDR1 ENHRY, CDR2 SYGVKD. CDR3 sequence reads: CAISRITGGQETQYF. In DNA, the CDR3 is TGTGCCATCAGTCGTATTACAGGGGGCCAAGAGACCCAGTACTTC.

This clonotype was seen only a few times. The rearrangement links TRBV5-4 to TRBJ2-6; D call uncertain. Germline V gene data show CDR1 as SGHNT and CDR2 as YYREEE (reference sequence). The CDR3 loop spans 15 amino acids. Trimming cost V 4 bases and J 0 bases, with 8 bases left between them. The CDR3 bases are TGTGCCAGCAGCATCTTGAGCTCTGGGGCCAACGTCCTGACTTTC. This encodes CASSILSSGANVLTF.

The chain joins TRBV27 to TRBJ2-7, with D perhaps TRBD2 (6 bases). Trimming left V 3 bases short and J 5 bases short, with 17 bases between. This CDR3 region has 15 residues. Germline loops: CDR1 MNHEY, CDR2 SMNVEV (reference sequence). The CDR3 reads CASSLGTFRGNEQYF. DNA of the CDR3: TGTGCCAGCAGTTTGGGAACTTTCCGGGGGAACGAGCAGTACTTC.

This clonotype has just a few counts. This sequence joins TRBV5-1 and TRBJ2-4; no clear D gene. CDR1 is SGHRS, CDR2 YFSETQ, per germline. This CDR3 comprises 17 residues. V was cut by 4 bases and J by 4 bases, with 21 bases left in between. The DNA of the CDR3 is TGCGCCAGCAGCCTGGGTCGACTTCAAGGATTAAAAAACATTCAGTACTTC. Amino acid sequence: CASSLGRLQGLKNIQYF.

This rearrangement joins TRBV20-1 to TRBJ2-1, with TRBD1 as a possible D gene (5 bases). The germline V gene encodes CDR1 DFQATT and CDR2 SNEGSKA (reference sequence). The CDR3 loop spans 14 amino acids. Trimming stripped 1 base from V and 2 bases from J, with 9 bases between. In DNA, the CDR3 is TGCAGTGCTAGAGCCGAGACAGCCTACAATGAGCAGTTCTTC. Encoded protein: CSARAETAYNEQFF.

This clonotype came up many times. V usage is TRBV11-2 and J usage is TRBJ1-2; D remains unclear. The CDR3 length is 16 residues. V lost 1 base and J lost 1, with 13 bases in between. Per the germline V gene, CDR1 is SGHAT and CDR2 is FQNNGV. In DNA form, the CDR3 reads TGTGCCAGCAGCTTAGTTTCTCGGGAATTTAACTATGGCTACACCTTC. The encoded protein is CASSLVSREFNYGYTF.

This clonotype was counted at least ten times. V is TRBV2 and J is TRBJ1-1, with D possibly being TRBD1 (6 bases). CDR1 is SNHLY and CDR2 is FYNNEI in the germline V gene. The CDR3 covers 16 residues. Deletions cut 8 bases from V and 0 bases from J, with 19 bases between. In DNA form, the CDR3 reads TGTGCCAGCTCAGGGGAGACAGTGGCTATGAACACTGAAGCTTTCTTT. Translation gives CASSGETVAMNTEAFF.